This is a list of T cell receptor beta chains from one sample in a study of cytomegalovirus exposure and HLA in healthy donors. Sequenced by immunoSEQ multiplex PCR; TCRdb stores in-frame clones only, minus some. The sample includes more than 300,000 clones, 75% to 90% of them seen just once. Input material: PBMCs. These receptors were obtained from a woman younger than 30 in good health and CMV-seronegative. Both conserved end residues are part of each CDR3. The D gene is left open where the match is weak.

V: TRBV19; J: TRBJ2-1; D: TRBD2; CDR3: CASSIGGGSYNEQFF; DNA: TGTGCCAGTAGTATTGGGGGGGGCTCCTACAATGAGCAGTTCTTC
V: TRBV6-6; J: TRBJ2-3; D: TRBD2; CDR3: CASSPRRGITDTQYF; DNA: TGTGCCAGCAGCCCAAGGCGGGGGATCACAGATACGCAGTATTTT
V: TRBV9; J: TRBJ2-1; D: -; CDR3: CASSVVAEIYNEQFF; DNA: TGTGCCAGCAGCGTAGTAGCGGAAATCTACAATGAGCAGTTCTTC
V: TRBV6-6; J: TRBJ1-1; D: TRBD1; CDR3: CASSWDRSEVHTEAFF; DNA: TGTGCCAGCTCCTGGGACAGAAGTGAGGTCCACACTGAAGCTTTCTTT
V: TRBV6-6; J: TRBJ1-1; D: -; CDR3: CASSYPSEDTEAFF; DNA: TGTGCCAGCAGTTACCCATCAGAGGACACTGAAGCTTTCTTT
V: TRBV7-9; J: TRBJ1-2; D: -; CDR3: CASLVRGGGYTF; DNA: TGTGCCAGCTTAGTAAGGGGTGGAGGCTACACCTTC
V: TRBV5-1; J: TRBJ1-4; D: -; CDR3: CASTRRGAGEKLFF; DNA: TGCGCCTCCACGAGGCGGGGGGCTGGGGAAAAACTGTTTTTT
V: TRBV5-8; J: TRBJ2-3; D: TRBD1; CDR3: CASTLLSGTVSTDTQYF; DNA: TGTGCCAGCACCCTCCTGTCCGGGACAGTTTCCACAGATACGCAGTATTTT
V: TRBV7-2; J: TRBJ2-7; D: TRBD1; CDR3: CASSLVLWDRGTYEQYF; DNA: TGTGCCAGCAGCTTAGTCCTGTGGGACAGGGGGACCTACGAGCAGTACTTC
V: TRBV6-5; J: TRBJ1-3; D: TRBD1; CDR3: CASSYTGGAGNTIYF; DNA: TGTGCCAGCAGTTACACAGGGGGTGCGGGAAACACCATATATTTT
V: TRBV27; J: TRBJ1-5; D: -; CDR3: CASSYMWNQPQHF; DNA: TGTGCCAGCAGTTACATGTGGAATCAGCCCCAGCATTTT
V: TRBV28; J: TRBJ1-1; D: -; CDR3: CASRPQMNTEAFF; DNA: TGTGCCAGCAGGCCTCAGATGAACACTGAAGCTTTCTTT
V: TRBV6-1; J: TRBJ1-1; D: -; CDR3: CASSAEPGVNTEAFF; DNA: TGTGCCAGCAGTGCAGAGCCGGGGGTGAACACTGAAGCTTTCTTT
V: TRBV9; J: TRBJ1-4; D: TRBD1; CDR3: CASSLTRGTGHEKLFF; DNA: TGTGCCAGCAGCCTCACCCGGGGGACAGGGCATGAAAAACTGTTTTTT
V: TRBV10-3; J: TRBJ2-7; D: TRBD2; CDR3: CAISESSGLAGRPSHEQYF; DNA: TGTGCCATCAGTGAGTCCTCCGGACTAGCGGGCCGTCCTAGCCACGAGCAGTACTTC
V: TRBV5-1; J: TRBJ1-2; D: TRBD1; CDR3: CASSFGQGKGYGYTF; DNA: TGCGCCAGCAGCTTCGGACAGGGCAAGGGCTATGGCTACACCTTC
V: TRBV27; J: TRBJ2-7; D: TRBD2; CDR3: CASSPHILAVTYEQYF; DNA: TGTGCCAGCAGTCCCCACATTCTAGCGGTTACCTACGAGCAGTACTTC
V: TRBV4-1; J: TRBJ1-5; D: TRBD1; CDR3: CASSLEGGGQGNQPQHF; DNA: TGCGCCAGCAGCCTCGAAGGGGGGGGACAGGGGAATCAGCCCCAGCATTTT